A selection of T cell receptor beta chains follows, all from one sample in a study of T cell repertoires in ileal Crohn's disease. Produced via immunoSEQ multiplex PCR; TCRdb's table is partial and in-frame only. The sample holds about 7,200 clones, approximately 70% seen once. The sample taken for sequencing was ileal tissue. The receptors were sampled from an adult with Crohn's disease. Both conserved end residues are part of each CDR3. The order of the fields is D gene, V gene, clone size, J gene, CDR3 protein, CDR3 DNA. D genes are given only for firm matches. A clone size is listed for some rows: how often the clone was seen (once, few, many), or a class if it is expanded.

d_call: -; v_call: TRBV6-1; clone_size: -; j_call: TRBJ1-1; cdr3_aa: CASSGRASNTEAFF; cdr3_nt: TGTGCCAGCAGTGGCAGGGCCTCGAACACTGAAGCTTTCTTT
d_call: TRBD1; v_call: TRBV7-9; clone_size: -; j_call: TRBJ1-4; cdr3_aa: CASSLVDRFNEKLFF; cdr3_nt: TGTGCCAGCAGCTTAGTGGACAGGTTTAATGAAAAACTGTTTTTT
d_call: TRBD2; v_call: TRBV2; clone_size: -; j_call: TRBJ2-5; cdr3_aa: CASRATSGKETQYF; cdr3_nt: TGTGCCAGCAGAGCGACTAGCGGGAAAGAGACCCAGTACTTC
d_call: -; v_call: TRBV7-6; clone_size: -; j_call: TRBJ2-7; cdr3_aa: CASSSDTSSYEQYF; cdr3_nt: TGTGCCAGCAGCTCGGACACGAGCTCCTACGAGCAGTACTTC
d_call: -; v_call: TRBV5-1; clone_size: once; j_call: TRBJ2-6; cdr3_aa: CASRLDSGANVLTF; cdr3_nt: TGCGCCTCTCGACTGGACTCTGGGGCCAACGTCCTGACTTTC
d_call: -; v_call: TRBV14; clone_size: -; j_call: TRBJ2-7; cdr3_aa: CASKGLQGSEQYF; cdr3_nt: TGTGCCAGCAAGGGGCTACAGGGATCCGAGCAGTACTTC
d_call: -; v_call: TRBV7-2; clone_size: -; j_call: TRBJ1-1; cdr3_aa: CASSLQGIEAFF; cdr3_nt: TGTGCCAGCAGCCTACAGGGAATAGAAGCTTTCTTT
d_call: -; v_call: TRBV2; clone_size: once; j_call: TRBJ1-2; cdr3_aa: CASRDFYGYTF; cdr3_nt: TGTGCCAGCAGGGACTTCTATGGCTACACCTTC
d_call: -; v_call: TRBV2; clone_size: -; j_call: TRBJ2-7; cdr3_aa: CASRGLYEQYF; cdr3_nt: TGTGCCAGCAGGGGGCTGTACGAGCAGTACTTC
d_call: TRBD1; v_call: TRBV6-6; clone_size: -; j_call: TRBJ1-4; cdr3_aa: CASVKSGQGSEKLFF; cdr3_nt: TGTGCCAGCGTTAAAAGTGGACAGGGGTCCGAAAAACTGTTTTTT
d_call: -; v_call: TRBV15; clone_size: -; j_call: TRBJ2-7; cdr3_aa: CATSRDRAGHEQYF; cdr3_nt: TGTGCCACCAGCAGAGATCGGGCGGGGCACGAGCAGTACTTC
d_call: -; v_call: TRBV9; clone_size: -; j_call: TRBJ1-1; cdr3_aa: CASSVGGRSHTEAFF; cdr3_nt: TGTGCCAGCAGCGTAGGGGGGAGGTCCCACACTGAAGCTTTCTTT